Each of the 5 T cell receptor beta chains below was sequenced from the same sample in a study of blood T cell repertoires in COVID-19. Measured with immunoSEQ multiplex PCR; TCRdb has only the in-frame clones, and not every one. The data hold fewer than 400,000 clones, with 90% observed a single time. Material for sequencing was PBMCs or T cells enriched from blood (not recorded which). These receptors originate from a woman between 25 and 40 years old who had been exposed to COVID-19.

This chain connects TRBV24-1 to TRBJ2-5; D may be TRBD2 (6 bases). The CDR3 is made up of 14 amino acids. Per germline, CDR1 KGHDR and CDR2 SFDVKD. The V end lost 4 bases, the J end lost 4 bases, and 12 bases lay between the germline ends. Here the CDR3 DNA reads TGTGCCACCAGTGACCGGCTGGAGGGAGAGACCCAGTACTTC. Protein product: CATSDRLEGETQYF.

The genes are TRBV7-6 and TRBJ2-7; no clear D. Germline V gene sequence: CDR1 SGHVS, CDR2 FNYEAQ. CDR3 length equals 14 residues. V lost 6 bases and J lost 0, with 12 bases in between. The CDR3 DNA is TGTGCCAGCAGTTTGAGCACAGTCTCCTACGAGCAGTACTTC. Protein product: CASSLSTVSYEQYF.

The chain has TRBV9 and TRBJ1-1; 10 bases map to TRBD1. This CDR3 region has 18 residues. Germline values: CDR1 SGDLS, CDR2 YYNGEE. V shed 3 bases, J shed 1 base, and the junction held 12 bases outside the gene matches. In DNA form, the CDR3 reads TGTGCCAGCAGCGGTTTGGGGGGACAGGGGTCCCCGAACACTGAAGCTTTCTTT. Its translation is CASSGLGGQGSPNTEAFF. Full variable domain (rest looked up from reference TRBV9 and TRBJ1-1): DSGVTQTPKHLITATGQRVTLRCSPRSGDLSVYWYQQSLDQGLQFLIQYYNGEERAKGNILERFSAQQFPDLHSELNLSSLELGDSALYFCASSGLGGQGSPNTEAFFGQGTRLTVV.

The chain has TRBV6-5 and TRBJ1-2; 7 bases fit TRBD1. Germline CDR1 MNHEY, CDR2 SVGAGI. V was pared by 5 bases and J by 0 bases, with 3 bases of the junction left unmatched. The CDR3 has 14 residues. CDR3 sequence (DNA): TGTGCCAGCAGTCGGGACAGAGCTAACTATGGCTACACCTTC. This gives the protein CASSRDRANYGYTF.

This clone occurred once. The rearrangement links TRBV4-1 to TRBJ2-3; 7 nucleotides align to TRBD2. V lost 0 bases and J lost 4; bases outside the gene matches: 4. This CDR3 spans 15 amino acids. Germline values: CDR1 MGHRA, CDR2 YSYEKL. Here the CDR3 reads CASSQEAGRADTQYF. Written as DNA, the CDR3 is TGCGCCAGCAGCCAAGAAGCGGGGAGGGCAGATACGCAGTATTTT.